These 25 T cell receptor beta chains were all obtained from the same sample, sequenced in a study of T-cell reconstitution after alpha-beta-depleted transplantation in children. The library targeted TCRbeta and was prepared with unique molecular identifiers. One entry per CDR3 protein results from TCRdb running MiXCR on the PCR reads. The sample records around 370,000 distinct CDR3 sequences, about a tenth being singletons. The sample in question was PBMCs from the stem cell graft donor, obtained from the stem cell graft. These receptors came from a human donor who donated a stem cell graft to a child with acute lymphoblastic leukemia.

This clonotype was seen more than once but under ten times. V is TRBV7-9 and J is TRBJ1-4; D gene ambiguous. The V end was cut by 0 bases, the J end by 0 bases, with 11 bases between. Germline loops: CDR1 SEHNR, CDR2 FQNEAQ (reference sequence). CDR3 length equals 17 residues. CDR3 in amino acids: CASSLARKIATNEKLFF. The CDR3, as DNA: TGTGCCAGCAGCTTAGCGAGGAAGATTGCAACTAATGAAAAACTGTTTTTT.

In this sample, this clonotype turned up a few times. The chain recombines TRBV5-1 with TRBJ1-2; D remains unclear. V lost 4 bases and J 7 bases, leaving 17 bases between the germline ends. This CDR3 has 14 residues. Germline CDR1 SGHRS, CDR2 YFSETQ. The CDR3 spells CASSVSGEIGGYTF. CDR3 coding DNA: TGCGCCAGCAGCGTTAGCGGGGAAATTGGTGGCTACACCTTC.

This clonotype came up many times. J is TRBJ2-7 and V is TRBV7-6; TRBD1 aligns across 8 bases. With V trimmed by 0 bases and J by 5 bases, 12 bases remained unmatched. CDR1 SGHVS and CDR2 FNYEAQ come from the germline V gene. The CDR3 extends over 17 amino acids. Here the CDR3 DNA reads TGTGCCAGCAGCTTAGCCAAGGACAGGGTCGCTGGGCACGAGCAGTACTTC. This gives the protein CASSLAKDRVAGHEQYF.

This clonotype was found a few times. This chain links TRBV29-1 with TRBJ2-7, with 9 bases fitting TRBD1. Germline trimming cut 5 bases from V and 2 bases from J; bases unmatched to any gene: 4. CDR3 length: 13 amino acids. Germline values: CDR1 SQVTM, CDR2 ANQGSEA. CDR3 residues: CSVRGQGPYEQYF. The CDR3 nucleotides are TGCAGCGTTCGGGGACAGGGCCCCTACGAGCAGTACTTC.

This clonotype was seen ten or more times. The rearrangement uses TRBV5-1 and TRBJ2-7; D might be TRBD2 (6 bases). Germline V gene data show CDR1 as SGHRS and CDR2 as YFSETQ. V lost 1 base and J lost 1, with 15 bases in between. The length of the CDR3 is 16 residues. The CDR3 reads CASSLTIGSNSYEQYF. The CDR3 DNA is TGCGCCAGCAGCTTGACGATCGGGAGCAATTCCTACGAGCAGTACTTC. Filled out from reference TRBV5-1 and TRBJ2-7, the complete variable domain reads KAGVTQTPRYLIKTRGQQVTLSCSPISGHRSVSWYQQTPGQGLQFLFEYFSETQRNKGNFPGRFSGRQFSNSRSEMNVSTLELGDSALYLCASSLTIGSNSYEQYFGPGTRLTVT.

This clonotype was seen a handful of times. V is TRBV12-3 or TRBV12-4 and J is TRBJ2-7, with 13 nucleotides matching TRBD2. The V gene end was trimmed by 4 bases and the J gene end by 2 bases; junction bases not matched to a gene: 8. The CDR3 has 17 residues. The CDR3 nucleotides are TGTGCCAGCAGTTCTGGACTAGCGGGAGTCCCAACCTACGAGCAGTACTTC. Protein product: CASSSGLAGVPTYEQYF.

Only a few counts were recorded for this clonotype. J is TRBJ2-1 and V is TRBV20-1; a weak D match, TRBD2 (6 bases). CDR1 and CDR2 from the germline V gene are DFQATT and SNEGSKA (reference sequence). This CDR3 spans 16 amino acids. Trimming took off 6 bases at V and 4 bases at J, with 22 bases between the two ends. CDR3 protein: CSASIPTAGGYNEQFF. CDR3 bases: TGCAGTGCCTCTATTCCAACAGCGGGTGGTTACAATGAGCAGTTCTTC.

CDR3 sequence: CASLYAGRNEQFF. Written as DNA, the CDR3 is TGTGCCAGCCTATACGCGGGAAGGAATGAGCAGTTCTTC. The rearrangement links TRBV5-6 to TRBJ2-1; TRBD2 might be the D (6 bases). CDR3 length: 13 residues. CDR1 and CDR2 (germline): SGHDT, YYEEEE. V gave up 7 bases and J gave up 7 bases, with 15 bases separating them.

This clonotype has only a few counts. V and J are TRBV28 and TRBJ2-3; the D call may be TRBD1 or TRBD2 (5 bases each). The V end lost 5 bases, the J end lost 0 bases, and 15 bases lay between the germline ends. The germline V gene encodes CDR1 MDHEN and CDR2 SYDVKM. The CDR3 runs 16 residues. CDR3 in amino acids: CASSPPGTPSTDTQYF. CDR3 nucleotides: TGTGCCAGCAGTCCCCCAGGGACGCCTAGCACAGATACGCAGTATTTT.

In its sample, this clonotype was seen a few times. The V and J genes are TRBV7-2 and TRBJ2-7; D unclear. CDR1 SGHTA and CDR2 FQGNSA come from the germline V gene. Trimming took off 4 bases at V and 2 bases at J, with 15 bases between the two ends. The CDR3 is 15 residues long. The chain's CDR3 is CASSSAHGRAYEQYF. The CDR3 region has the DNA TGTGCCAGCAGCTCAGCCCATGGCAGAGCCTACGAGCAGTACTTC.

This sequence joins TRBV7-2 and TRBJ2-1; 12 bases fit TRBD2. The CDR3 length is 17 residues. Germline values: CDR1 SGHTA, CDR2 FQGNSA. The ends lost 5 bases at V and 3 bases at J; junction bases unmatched: 8. The CDR3 reads CASSLGLAGTFYNEQFF. The DNA for the CDR3 is TGTGCCAGCAGCCTAGGACTAGCGGGGACCTTCTACAATGAGCAGTTCTTC.

This chain uses TRBV12-3 or TRBV12-4 with TRBJ2-2; the match to TRBD2 covers 10 bases. This CDR3 is built from 18 residues. V shed 5 bases, J shed 7 bases, and the junction held 16 bases outside the gene matches. This CDR3 is CASSPILAGRVGYGELFF. CDR3 sequence (DNA): TGTGCCAGCAGTCCAATACTAGCGGGAAGGGTTGGTTACGGGGAGCTGTTTTTT.

The chain combines TRBV7-3 with TRBJ2-2; tentatively, D is TRBD2 (5 bases). Germline CDR1 and CDR2: SGHTA and FQGTGA. Trimming took off 4 bases at V and 2 bases at J, with 17 bases between the two ends. This CDR3 contains 17 residues. The CDR3 DNA reads as TGTGCCAGCAGCTGGCTTTGGACTGCAGCAAACACCGGGGAGCTGTTTTTT. It encodes CASSWLWTAANTGELFF.

The CDR3 loop is CASSRLGEANTEAFF. The CDR3 bases are TGTGCCAGCAGCCGCCTGGGGGAGGCGAACACTGAAGCTTTCTTT. V gene TRBV2 combines with J gene TRBJ1-1; tentative D call: TRBD1 (5 bases). This CDR3 comprises 15 residues. Per germline, CDR1 SNHLY and CDR2 FYNNEI. V shed 6 bases and J shed 1 base, with 15 bases lying between them. The full variable domain, in which reference TRBV2 and TRBJ1-1 provide the parts outside the CDR3, is EPEVTQTPSHQVTQMGQEVILRCVPISNHLYFYWYRQILGQKVEFLVSFYNNEISEKSEIFDDQFSVERPDGSNFTLKIRSTKLEDSAMYFCASSRLGEANTEAFFGQGTRLTVV.

There are many counts of this clonotype. The V call is TRBV29-1, the J call TRBJ2-7; D gene uncertain. This CDR3 spans 12 amino acids. V was cut by 6 bases and J by 0 bases, with 9 bases left in between. CDR1 and CDR2 (germline): SQVTM, ANQGSEA. CDR3 nucleotide sequence: TGCAGCGTGACGGAGCTCTCCTACGAGCAGTACTTC. This encodes CSVTELSYEQYF.

The rearrangement joins TRBV6-1 to TRBJ2-7, with D tentatively TRBD1 (5 bases). The germline V and J ends were trimmed by 6 bases and 3 bases, with 15 bases remaining between them. The CDR3 loop spans 14 amino acids. CDR1 is MNHNS, CDR2 SASEGT, per germline. This chain's CDR3 is CASRTTQGGYEQYF. CDR3 DNA sequence: TGTGCCAGCAGGACCACCCAGGGCGGCTACGAGCAGTACTTC.

Note on this clonotype: This may be a read error, as it is one base from a much larger clone. V usage is TRBV5-1 and J usage is TRBJ2-1, with 10 positions matching TRBD1. The length of the CDR3 is 15 residues. Trimming at V came to 3 bases and at J to 2 bases, leaving 2 bases not matched to a gene. The germline CDR1 and CDR2 sequences are SGHRS and YFSETQ. The CDR3 nucleotides are TGCGCCAGCAGCTCCGGGACAGGGGCCTACAATGAGCAGTTCTTC. Encoded protein: CASSSGTGAYNEQFF. Supplemented by reference TRBV5-1 and TRBJ2-1, the full variable domain reads KAGVTQTPRYLIKTRGQQVTLSCSPISGHRSVSWYQQTPGQGLQFLFEYFSETQRNKGNFPGRFSGRQFSNSRSEMNVSTLELGDSALYLCASSSGTGAYNEQFFGPGTRLTVL.

This clonotype appeared a few times. One end of the junction fails to match germline, which may point to a read error. CDR3 amino acids: CASSSFGRVVRPQETQYF. The CDR3 nucleotides read TGTGCCAGCAGTTCCTTCGGTCGGGTGGTCCGCCCTCAAGAGACGCAGTACTTC. The chain recombines TRBV28 with TRBJ2-5, with D unclear. Germline loops: CDR1 MDHEN, CDR2 SYDVKM. This CDR3 is built from 18 residues.

This clonotype was observed a few times. J is TRBJ1-5 and V is TRBV6-1, with D perhaps TRBD1 (6 bases). Trimming pared 2 bases from V and 7 bases from J, leaving 9 bases between. The CDR3 contains 13 residues. The germline CDR1 and CDR2 sequences are MNHNS and SASEGT. CDR3 bases: TGTGCCAGCAGTGAATACAGGGACCAGCCCCAGCATTTT. It yields the protein CASSEYRDQPQHF.

This clonotype came up a few times. This sequence joins TRBV7-2 and TRBJ2-7; 9 positions match TRBD2. Germline V lookup: CDR1 SGHTA, CDR2 FQGNSA. Germline trimming cut 5 bases from V and 9 bases from J; bases unmatched to any gene: 14. The CDR3 covers 15 residues. The CDR3 here is CASSASSGTLSGQYF. The CDR3 DNA reads TGTGCCAGCAGCGCCTCTAGCGGGACCCTCTCAGGGCAGTACTTC.

The chain recombines TRBV20-1 with TRBJ2-7; D may be TRBD2 (6 bases). The CDR3 spans 14 residues. V lost 1 base and J 2 bases, leaving 12 bases between the germline ends. Germline CDR1 is DFQATT and CDR2 is SNEGSKA (reference sequence). As DNA, the CDR3 is TGCAGTGCTAGAGGGGGAGGACCTACCTACGAGCAGTACTTC. Translated, it gives CSARGGGPTYEQYF.

V gene TRBV19 combines with J gene TRBJ2-2, with TRBD1 matching 8 bases. The CDR3 sequence is 16 residues long. Unmatched junction bases numbered 10, after V lost 5 bases and J lost 5 bases. Germline assignment: CDR1 LNHDA and CDR2 SQIVND (reference sequence). In DNA, the CDR3 is TGTGCCAGTAGTCTCCTACAGGGGGGATCGACCGGGGAGCTGTTTTTT. Translating it yields CASSLLQGGSTGELFF.

The chain has TRBV29-1 and TRBJ2-1, with 8 positions matching TRBD2. The CDR3 sequence is 14 residues long. Per the germline V gene, CDR1 is SQVTM and CDR2 is ANQGSEA. J lost 0 bases, V lost 6 bases, and 4 bases had no gene match. CDR3 bases: TGCAGCGTCGCGGGAGGTAACTCCTACAATGAGCAGTTCTTC. Translating it yields CSVAGGNSYNEQFF.

The V gene is TRBV30, the J gene TRBJ2-1; 7 bases match TRBD2. The J segment lost 1 base and the V segment lost 0 bases, leaving 6 bases of the junction unmatched. The CDR3 contains 16 residues. Germline lookup yields CDR1 GTSNPN and CDR2 SVGIG (reference sequence). CDR3 amino acids: CAWSVSSGVSYNEQFF. The CDR3 region has the DNA TGTGCCTGGAGTGTTTCTAGCGGAGTTTCCTACAATGAGCAGTTCTTC.

This clonotype was seen only a few times. The gene calls are TRBV9 and TRBJ2-2; D is unresolved. The CDR3 runs 15 residues. The V end was cut by 0 bases, the J end by 6 bases, with 12 bases between. Looked up from germline, CDR1 is SGDLS and CDR2 is YYNGEE. The CDR3 reads CASSVGGSGPGELFF. DNA for the CDR3: TGTGCCAGCAGCGTAGGCGGATCCGGACCCGGGGAGCTGTTTTTT.